Listed below are T cell receptor beta chains from one sample, sequenced in a study of control samples from healthy donors and cancer patients. The data were produced by immunoSEQ multiplex PCR, yet TCRdb's version contains in-frame clones alone and is incomplete. The sample carries some 90,000 clones, about 86% recorded once. The sample comprised blood. The receptors derive from a woman in her 50s in good health. The CDR3 runs from the conserved cysteine through the conserved F or W. The order of the fields is D gene, V gene, J gene, clone size, CDR3 DNA, CDR3 protein. The D gene is left open where the match is weak. For some rows the clone size is stated as once, few or many, or as a class when expanded; others skip it.

>-|TRBV7-9|TRBJ1-2|-
TGTGCCAGCAGCTTCAGTAGGGGGGTCGGCTACACCTTC
CASSFSRGVGYTF
>-|TRBV15|TRBJ1-4|-
TGTGCCACCAGCCCTATGGGGGGTTCTAATGAAAAACTGTTTTTT
CATSPMGGSNEKLFF
>-|TRBV28|TRBJ1-1|-
TGTGCCAGCATTCTAGGGGGTACTGAAGCTTTCTTT
CASILGGTEAFF
>TRBD1|TRBV9|TRBJ1-1|-
TGTGCCAGCAGCGTAGGACAGGGGGGGTACACTGAAGCTTTCTTT
CASSVGQGGYTEAFF
>-|TRBV28|TRBJ1-2|-
TGTGCCAGCAGTCCATCGACGGGGGGCGGCTACACCTTC
CASSPSTGGGYTF
>TRBD1|TRBV6-1|TRBJ1-1|once
TGTGCCAGCAGTGAGTTACAGGGGGGAACTGAAGCTTTCTTT
CASSELQGGTEAFF
>TRBD1|TRBV19|TRBJ2-3|-
TGTGCCAGTAGTCGGGACAGGGGGAGAGATACGCAGTATTTT
CASSRDRGRDTQYF
>TRBD2|TRBV7-6|TRBJ2-1|-
TGTGCCAGCAGCCCTAGACTAGCGGGGGGGCCACATGAGCAGTTCTTC
CASSPRLAGGPHEQFF
>-|TRBV19|TRBJ2-2|-
TGTGCCAGTAGTATAGGGACGGGGAACACCGGGGAGCTGTTTTTT
CASSIGTGNTGELFF
>TRBD2|TRBV7-2|TRBJ2-5|-
TGTGCCAGCAGCTCACCTACGGGGGGATTAGAGACCCAGTACTTC
CASSSPTGGLETQYF
>-|TRBV15|TRBJ2-5|-
TGTGCCACCAGAGAGGCGCAGGGGCCAGTGAAGACCCAGTACTTC
CATREAQGPVKTQYF
>-|TRBV2|TRBJ2-5|-
TGTGCCAGCACCTACTACGCGCCCCAACAAGAGACCCAGTACTTC
CASTYYAPQQETQYF
>TRBD1|TRBV10-2|TRBJ1-1|-
TGCGCCAGCAGCGCCGGGACAGGATATGAAGCTTTCTTT
CASSAGTGYEAFF
>-|TRBV10-3|TRBJ2-1|few
TGTGCCATCAGCGTTTCTAGCTCCTACAATGAGCAGTTCTTC
CAISVSSSYNEQFF
>TRBD2|TRBV4-3|TRBJ2-3|-
TGCGCCAGCAGCCAAAGACCCCCGACTAGCGGAGGGGAGGCAGATACGCAGTATTTT
CASSQRPPTSGGEADTQYF
>-|TRBV14|TRBJ2-7|-
TGTGCCAGCAGCCATCAGGGGGGATCCTACGAGCAGTACTTC
CASSHQGGSYEQYF
>-|TRBV11-3|TRBJ1-3|-
TGTGCCAGCAGCTTAGACGCAGGGGCCAGTGGAAACACCATATATTTT
CASSLDAGASGNTIYF
>-|TRBV6-1|TRBJ2-1|-
TGTGCCAGCAGTGAACTAGGGTTGGTGGGCAATGAGCAGTTCTTC
CASSELGLVGNEQFF
>-|TRBV9|TRBJ1-3|few
TGTGCCAGCAGCGTACACGGGAGCTCTGGAAACACCATATATTTT
CASSVHGSSGNTIYF
>-|TRBV18|TRBJ2-2|-
TGTGCCAGCTCCGACAGGTTCACCGGGGAGCTGTTTTTT
CASSDRFTGELFF
>-|TRBV7-2|TRBJ1-5|-
TGTGCCAGCAGCTTAGTCATCAATAGCAATCAGCCCCAGCATTTT
CASSLVINSNQPQHF
>-|TRBV4-3|TRBJ2-7|-
TGCGCCAGCAGCCAAGAAAAGGGATCTTACGAGCAGTACTTC
CASSQEKGSYEQYF
>TRBD1|TRBV7-9|TRBJ1-3|-
TGTGCCAGCAGCGCCGTGACAGGGGGTAAATTCCGAGCTGGAAACACCATATATTTT
CASSAVTGGKFRAGNTIYF
>-|TRBV7-9|TRBJ1-2|few
TGTGCCAGCAGCTCAGAACTGAAGACCTATGGCTACACCTTC
CASSSELKTYGYTF
>-|TRBV5-1|TRBJ2-2|-
TGCGCCAGCAGCTTGGAGTATCTGCCAGGGCCCACCGGGGAGCTGTTTTTT
CASSLEYLPGPTGELFF
>-|TRBV7-3|TRBJ1-1|-
TGTGCCAGCAGCTTAACGCCCCCGGGACGGCGGGACACTGAAGCTTTCTTT
CASSLTPPGRRDTEAFF
>TRBD2|TRBV4-2|TRBJ2-5|-
TGTGCCAGCAGCCAAACTGGCGGCGGGAGTGGTGAGACCCAGTACTTC
CASSQTGGGSGETQYF